The next 10 T cell receptor beta chains were all read from a single sample in a study of blood T cells in healthy people across ages. Using a J-beta primer mix together with a sample-barcoded 5' primer, a second PCR was run for roughly 7 to 11 cycles. TCRdb itself ran the 5' RACE reads through MiXCR, one entry per CDR3 protein. The sample holds about 1.6 million distinct CDR3 sequences; approximately 32% are singletons and the top ten take roughly 12%. Sequencing was performed on blood. All receptors derive from a woman aged 25 to 39 in good health.

This clonotype has just a few counts. The rearrangement uses TRBV6-5 and TRBJ2-7; D remains ambiguous. The CDR3 consists of 14 residues. CDR1 and CDR2 from the germline V gene are MNHEY and SVGAGI. The V end lost 4 bases, the J end lost 3 bases, and 13 bases lay between the germline ends. Written as DNA, the CDR3 is TGTGCCAGCAGTTTACAGCGCCACCACTACGAGCAGTACTTC. Protein product: CASSLQRHHYEQYF.

Points on this clonotype: It is likely a read error, because the conserved phenylalanine at the end of the CDR3 is missing. The chain combines TRBV7-2 with TRBJ2-5; TRBD2 agrees at 7 bases. The germline V gene has CDR1 SGHTA and CDR2 FQGNSA. CDR3 length equals 15 residues. V shed 1 base and J 8 bases; nucleotides not matched to a gene: 10. The CDR3 DNA follows: TGTGCCAGCAGCTTAGAGGCTAGCGGTAGTGGTACCCAGTACGTC. Encoded protein: CASSLEASGSGTQYV.

This clonotype has just a few counts. The genes are TRBV9 and TRBJ2-1; possible D gene TRBD2, 6 bases. With 0 bases removed from V and 3 bases from J, the gap between germline ends came to 10 bases. Germline V lookup: CDR1 SGDLS, CDR2 YYNGEE. This CDR3 has 15 amino acids. CDR3 amino acids: CASSVGRSGYNEQFF. The CDR3 DNA follows: TGTGCCAGCAGCGTAGGCCGTAGCGGCTACAATGAGCAGTTCTTC.

The V gene is TRBV28, the J gene TRBJ1-4; TRBD1 matches at 7 bases. V trimming: 6 bases; J trimming: 5 bases; junction bases outside the gene matches: 3. The germline CDR1 and CDR2 sequences are MDHEN and SYDVKM. The CDR3 is made up of 13 amino acids. The DNA of the CDR3 is TGTGCCAGCAGGGACAGGTACAATGAAAAACTGTTTTTT. Protein: CASRDRYNEKLFF. The full variable domain, completed using reference TRBV28 and TRBJ1-4, is DVKVTQSSRYLVKRTGEKVFLECVQDMDHENMFWYRQDPGLGLRLIYFSYDVKMKEKGDIPEGYSVSREKKERFSLILESASTNQTSMYLCASRDRYNEKLFFGSGTQLSVL.

This clonotype was counted at least ten times. The CDR3 DNA reads TGTGCCATCACCGGACAGGCCGGGGAGGCCCAGTACTTC. The encoded protein is CAITGQAGEAQYF. This chain joins TRBV10-3 and TRBJ2-5; tentative D call: TRBD1 (7 bases). Germline CDR1 is ENHRY and CDR2 is SYGVKD. Trimming shortened V by 7 bases and J by 9 bases, and 18 bases separated the two germline ends. The CDR3 has 13 residues.

The V gene is TRBV20-1, the J gene TRBJ1-6; D perhaps matches TRBD1 (6 bases). Germline CDR1 DFQATT, CDR2 SNEGSKA (reference sequence). CDR3 size: 14 residues. Trimming left V 6 bases short and J 11 bases short, with 20 bases between. CDR3 coding DNA: TGCAGTGCCCCGGGGGGGGCCAATCGAGCACCCCTCCACTTT. It yields the protein CSAPGGANRAPLHF.

The V call is TRBV6-5, the J call TRBJ1-6, with TRBD1 matching 7 bases. Germline assignment: CDR1 MNHEY and CDR2 SVGAGI. With V trimmed by 5 bases and J by 15 bases, 16 bases remained unmatched. The CDR3 length is 15 residues. CDR3 in amino acids: CASSDRAEYDPDLHF. CDR3 sequence (DNA): TGTGCCAGCAGTGACAGGGCCGAATACGACCCGGACCTCCACTTT.

This clonotype was picked up a small number of times. The chain joins TRBV4-1 to TRBJ2-7; perhaps TRBD2 as D (5 bases). Trimming took off 4 bases at V and 0 bases at J, with 19 bases between the two ends. CDR3 length: 17 residues. From germline, CDR1 is MGHRA and CDR2 YSYEKL. The CDR3, as DNA: TGCGCCAGCAGCCCCACCACGGGGAGAAGAAGCTCCTACGAGCAGTACTTC. Translating gives CASSPTTGRRSSYEQYF.

The V call is TRBV9, the J call TRBJ2-5; D is perhaps TRBD2 (6 bases). The ends were cut back, 6 bases at V and 5 bases at J, with 32 bases in the middle. CDR3 length: 19 amino acids. Germline V lookup: CDR1 SGDLS, CDR2 YYNGEE. The CDR3 nucleotides read TGTGCCAGCACCTCCGGGACGGGCAATACCGGGGAGGTTTGGGAGACCCAGTACTTC. This gives the protein CASTSGTGNTGEVWETQYF.

The rearrangement uses TRBV20-1 and TRBJ2-1; a weak D match, TRBD2 (6 bases). CDR1 DFQATT and CDR2 SNEGSKA come from the germline V gene (reference sequence). The CDR3 is 14 residues long. V dropped 8 bases and J dropped 0 bases, with 14 bases sitting between them. CDR3 sequence reads: CSPEGLNSYNEQFF. In DNA, the CDR3 is TGCAGTCCGGAGGGACTGAACTCCTACAATGAGCAGTTCTTC.